This TCR beta chain was profiled in a study of blood T cell repertoires in COVID-19. Study background: Acute and convalescent COVID-19 specimens originated in the United States, Italy and Spain.

TCRdb's copy holds only in-frame clones and misses some; the assay was immunoSEQ multiplex PCR. Of some 250,000 clones listed, 65% to 85% are singletons. This clone was observed at least ten times. Germline CDR1 SGHDN, CDR2 FVKESK. J lost 4 bases, V lost 4 bases, and 9 bases had no gene match. This CDR3 has 16 residues. The clonotype originates from a man in his forties or fifties with active or convalescent COVID-19. The sample was peripheral blood. V is TRBV14 and J is TRBJ1-4; TRBD1 matches 7 bases. This chain's CDR3 is CASSRSHRGINEKLFF. The CDR3 DNA sequence: TGTGCCAGCAGCCGGTCCCACAGGGGAATTAATGAAAAACTGTTTTTT.